The clone carrying this T cell receptor beta chain was detected a few times. Its matching antigen is unknown. This CDR3 has 15 residues. Trimming at V came to 1 base and at J to 4 bases, leaving 5 bases not matched to a gene. Per the germline V gene, CDR1 is SGHKS and CDR2 is YYEKEE (reference sequence). Researchers attached unique molecular identifiers to individual cDNA molecules. TCRdb independently ran MiXCR on the 5' RACE reads; one entry per CDR3 protein. The sample yields 60,000 or so distinct CDR3 sequences, about 10% seen once. The data belong to a study of early T cells in non-severe SARS-CoV-2 infection. Broader study findings: There was a bias toward anti-spike CD8 responses in VDJdb matching, which missed private and CD4 specificities.

The chain links TRBV5-5 to TRBJ2-7, with 10 positions matching TRBD2. This receptor was identified in an adult who was a healthcare worker with PCR-confirmed SARS-CoV-2 infection or an uninfected control (not recorded which). Sequenced sample: whole blood. In DNA, the CDR3 is TGTGCCAGCAGCTTGAGGGGGACTAGCGCTTACGAGCAGTACTTC. This sequence encodes CASSLRGTSAYEQYF.